The source of this T cell receptor beta chain is a study of blood T cell repertoires in COVID-19. The CDR3 spans 15 residues. CDR1 is SGHRS, CDR2 YFSETQ, per germline. Using immunoSEQ multiplex PCR, the repertoire was profiled, and TCRdb retains in-frame clones only, with some absent. The profile shows 250,000 or so clones, around four fifths of them singletons. A remark on this clone: One end of the junction does not line up with germline, which may come from a read error.

The TCR sequence derives from a woman in her sixties with active or convalescent COVID-19. The sequenced sample was peripheral blood. The rearrangement uses TRBV5-1 and TRBJ2-2; possible D gene TRBD1, 5 bases. CDR3 region: CASSLEGANTGELFF. For the CDR3, the DNA is TGCGCCAGCAGCTTAGAAGGGGCGAATACCGGGGAGCTGTTTTTT. The whole variable domain, filled in from reference TRBV5-1 and TRBJ2-2, reads KAGVTQTPRYLIKTRGQQVTLSCSPISGHRSVSWYQQTPGQGLQFLFEYFSETQRNKGNFPGRFSGRQFSNSRSEMNVSTLELGDSALYLCASSLEGANTGELFFGEGSRLTVL.